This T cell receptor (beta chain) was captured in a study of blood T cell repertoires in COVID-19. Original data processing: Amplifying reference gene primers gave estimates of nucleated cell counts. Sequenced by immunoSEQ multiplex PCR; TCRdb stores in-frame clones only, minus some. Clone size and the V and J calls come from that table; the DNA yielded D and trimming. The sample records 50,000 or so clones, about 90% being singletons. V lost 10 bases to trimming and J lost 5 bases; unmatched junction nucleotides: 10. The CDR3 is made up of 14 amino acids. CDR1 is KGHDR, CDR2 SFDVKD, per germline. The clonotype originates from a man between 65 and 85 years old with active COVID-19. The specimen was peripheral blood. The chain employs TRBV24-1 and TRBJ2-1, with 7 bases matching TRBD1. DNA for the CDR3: TGTGCCACAGCCGGGACAGCCATTAACAATGAGCAGTTCTTC. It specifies CATAGTAINNEQFF.